This TCR beta chain was documented in a study of T cells in Graves' hyperthyroidism and ophthalmopathy. Looked up from germline, CDR1 is SQVTM and CDR2 is ANQGSEA. This CDR3 is built from 12 residues. Trimming took off 1 base at V and 4 bases at J, with 5 bases between the two ends. TCR beta CDR3 region amplification was performed from RNA transcripts. First-round RT-PCR of the TCR CDR3 relied on the HTBI primer set. TCRdb reprocessed the multiplex PCR reads with MiXCR, giving one entry per CDR3 protein. Of hundreds of thousands of distinct CDR3 sequences in the sample, under 25% were seen once. A few counts support this clonotype. As yet, its antigen is unknown. Lactation, pregnancy, other autoimmune disease or uncontrolled infection led to exclusion of patients. Points from the study as a whole: By a 13 V-J model, ophthalmopathy was set apart from stable hyperthyroidism. Most clonotypes expanded in the thyroid (above 0.001) were also present in blood.

The sequence derives from a man between 25 and 39 years old with Graves' ophthalmopathy. This chain connects TRBV29-1 to TRBJ2-1; unclear D gene. The sequenced sample consisted of blood. CDR3 DNA: TGCAGCGTTGAAGTCTCATACAATGAGCAGTTCTTC. Translating gives CSVEVSYNEQFF.